A selection of T cell receptor beta chains follows, all from one sample in a study of shared clonotypes between healthy human individuals. Sequencing used immunoSEQ multiplex PCR; TCRdb keeps in-frame clones, though not all of them. The sample lists 2 million to 2.5 million clones; roughly 90% were seen once. Sequencing was performed on naive CD4+ T cells from PBMCs. All receptors derive from a man between 18 and 29 years old in good health. Some clones in this sample may be carry-over from other donors' samples. Both conserved end residues are part of each CDR3. D genes are given only for firm matches. A clone size is listed for some rows: how often the clone was seen (once, few, many), or a class if it is expanded.

D gene,J gene,V gene,clone size,CDR3 protein,CDR3 DNA
NA,TRBJ1-5,TRBV21-1,NA,CASSLRAADNQPQHF,TGTGCCAGCAGCCTTAGGGCGGCCGACAATCAGCCCCAGCATTTT
NA,TRBJ2-6,TRBV27,NA,CASSLSPLSGANVLTF,TGTGCCAGCAGTTTATCCCCTCTCTCTGGGGCCAACGTCCTGACTTTC
TRBD2,TRBJ2-7,TRBV5-8,NA,CASSFGTSGAGGGYEQYF,TGTGCCAGCAGCTTCGGGACTAGCGGTGCAGGGGGTGGTTACGAGCAGTACTTC
TRBD1,TRBJ2-1,TRBV29-1,NA,CSAPAGGTGPSYNEQFF,TGCAGCGCCCCCGCGGGCGGGACAGGCCCTTCCTACAATGAGCAGTTCTTC
TRBD2,TRBJ2-5,TRBV5-1,NA,CASSILAGGEQETQYF,TGCGCCAGCAGCATACTAGCGGGAGGGGAGCAAGAGACCCAGTACTTC
NA,TRBJ1-1,TRBV27,NA,CASNRREGENTEAFF,TGTGCCAGCAATAGGCGGGAGGGAGAGAACACTGAAGCTTTCTTT
NA,TRBJ2-7,TRBV29-1,NA,CSVPGPSSYEQYF,TGCAGCGTCCCGGGACCAAGCTCCTACGAGCAGTACTTC
NA,TRBJ2-6,TRBV6-1,NA,CASSAQSSGANVLTF,TGTGCCAGCAGTGCCCAGAGCTCTGGGGCCAACGTCCTGACTTTC
NA,TRBJ2-1,TRBV7-9,NA,CASSPGKWGEQFF,TGTGCCAGCAGCCCCGGGAAATGGGGTGAGCAGTTCTTC
TRBD1,TRBJ1-3,TRBV5-1,NA,CASSVTGAGNTIYF,TGCGCCAGCAGCGTAACAGGGGCTGGAAACACCATATATTTT
NA,TRBJ2-1,TRBV7-9,NA,CASSLTPGLSSYNEQFF,TGTGCCAGCAGCTTAACCCCGGGCCTGAGCTCCTACAATGAGCAGTTCTTC
NA,TRBJ2-3,TRBV5-4,NA,CASSRGFQRSTDTQYF,TGTGCCAGCAGCCGCGGGTTCCAGCGGAGCACAGATACGCAGTATTTT
NA,TRBJ2-6,TRBV18,once,CASSPLPGTYSGANVLTF,TGTGCCAGCTCACCTCTCCCGGGGACCTACTCTGGGGCCAACGTCCTGACTTTC
TRBD1,TRBJ1-1,TRBV10-3,NA,CAISMGQGIYTEAFF,TGTGCCATCAGTATGGGACAGGGTATATATACTGAAGCTTTCTTT
NA,TRBJ2-3,TRBV27,NA,CASRSSGTDTQYF,TGTGCCAGCAGGTCTAGCGGCACAGATACGCAGTATTTT
TRBD2,TRBJ2-1,TRBV7-3,NA,CASSLAGGPLGEQFF,TGTGCCAGCAGCTTAGCGGGAGGGCCGCTTGGTGAGCAGTTCTTC
TRBD1,TRBJ1-1,TRBV9,NA,CASSRQGAPRYEAFF,TGTGCCAGCAGTAGACAGGGGGCGCCCCGTTATGAAGCTTTCTTT
NA,TRBJ1-3,TRBV4-1,NA,CASSQDKGSSGNTIYF,TGCGCCAGCAGCCAAGATAAGGGGAGCTCTGGAAACACCATATATTTT
NA,TRBJ2-3,TRBV5-8,NA,CASSWTGSGGSTDTQYF,TGTGCCAGCAGCTGGACGGGTTCGGGCGGGAGCACAGATACGCAGTATTTT
TRBD1,TRBJ2-5,TRBV5-4,NA,CASHTGEETQYF,TGTGCCAGCCACACAGGGGAAGAGACCCAGTACTTC
TRBD2,TRBJ2-1,TRBV5-1,NA,CASSYIAGTYNEQFF,TGCGCCAGCAGCTACATAGCGGGGACCTACAATGAGCAGTTCTTC
NA,TRBJ2-3,TRBV6-1,NA,CASTVAIPGLWQYF,TGTGCCAGCACGGTGGCAATTCCGGGACTCTGGCAGTATTTT
NA,TRBJ1-2,TRBV5-8,NA,CASSLLYGYTF,TGTGCCAGCAGCTTGTTGTATGGCTACACCTTC
TRBD1,TRBJ1-1,TRBV28,NA,CASAQFRGVGATEAFF,TGTGCCAGCGCGCAGTTCAGGGGGGTTGGGGCCACTGAAGCTTTCTTT
NA,TRBJ1-2,TRBV9,NA,CASSVGQVGGYTF,TGTGCCAGCAGCGTAGGTCAGGTGGGGGGCTACACCTTC
NA,TRBJ1-2,TRBV7-9,NA,CASSLSFRGANYGYTF,TGTGCCAGCAGCCTAAGTTTTCGGGGGGCTAACTATGGCTACACCTTC
NA,TRBJ2-1,TRBV28,NA,CASSPSGRGMNEQFF,TGTGCCAGCAGTCCCTCGGGGAGGGGGATGAATGAGCAGTTCTTC
NA,TRBJ1-2,TRBV7-2,once,CASSIDRNGYTF,TGTGCCAGCAGCATAGACAGAAATGGCTACACCTTC
TRBD1,TRBJ2-1,TRBV9,NA,CASSAGTGDLRSYNEQFF,TGTGCCAGCAGCGCGGGAACAGGGGATCTAAGGTCCTACAATGAGCAGTTCTTC
NA,TRBJ1-5,TRBV2,NA,CASRAGTTIQPQHF,TGTGCCAGCAGGGCCGGGACAACAATACAGCCCCAGCATTTT
TRBD1,TRBJ1-4,TRBV9,NA,CASSLTGGTNEKLFF,TGTGCCAGCAGCCTCACAGGGGGCACTAATGAAAAACTGTTTTTT
TRBD2,TRBJ2-1,TRBV28,NA,CASSTWVAGYNEQFF,TGTGCCAGCAGTACCTGGGTAGCGGGATACAATGAGCAGTTCTTC
NA,TRBJ2-7,TRBV27,NA,CASSLSALVGGEQYF,TGTGCCAGCAGTTTATCGGCTCTGGTAGGGGGCGAGCAGTACTTC
NA,TRBJ2-7,TRBV19,NA,CASSIGAGSNEQYF,TGTGCCAGTAGTATCGGGGCAGGGAGTAACGAGCAGTACTTC
TRBD1,TRBJ1-4,TRBV28,NA,CASSLPTGGLNEKLFF,TGTGCCAGCAGTTTGCCTACAGGGGGTTTAAATGAAAAACTGTTTTTT
NA,TRBJ1-3,TRBV9,NA,CASSVASPGTIYF,TGTGCCAGCAGCGTAGCGTCCCCTGGGACCATATATTTT
NA,TRBJ2-2,TRBV6-5,NA,CASSYSPVGAAGELFF,TGTGCCAGCAGTTACTCGCCCGTTGGGGCGGCCGGGGAGCTGTTTTTT
NA,TRBJ2-7,TRBV7-2,NA,CASSPSGLPGEQYF,TGTGCCAGCAGCCCCTCGGGGTTACCGGGCGAGCAGTACTTC
NA,TRBJ1-5,TRBV2,few,CASSPLGLGPQHF,TGTGCCAGCAGTCCCCTTGGGTTGGGGCCCCAGCATTTT
TRBD1,TRBJ2-5,TRBV4-2,NA,CASSQAPGQGTETQYF,TGTGCCAGCAGCCAAGCCCCGGGACAGGGAACGGAGACCCAGTACTTC
NA,TRBJ1-6,TRBV6-6,NA,CASSPPGGMSSPLHF,TGTGCCAGCAGTCCGCCGGGGGGGATGAGTTCACCCCTCCACTTT
NA,TRBJ2-5,TRBV19,NA,CASRSRGQETQYF,TGTGCCAGTAGGTCGAGGGGGCAAGAGACCCAGTACTTC
NA,TRBJ1-1,TRBV2,NA,CASSWDGLNTEAFF,TGTGCCAGCAGCTGGGACGGCTTGAACACTGAAGCTTTCTTT
NA,TRBJ1-2,TRBV28,NA,CASKGGDSTHFYGYTF,TGTGCCAGCAAGGGTGGCGACAGCACTCATTTCTATGGCTACACCTTC
NA,TRBJ2-7,TRBV2,NA,CASSEDLDAGKQYF,TGTGCCAGCAGTGAAGACCTTGACGCAGGAAAGCAGTACTTC
NA,TRBJ1-5,TRBV6-1,NA,CASLSGDHSNQPQHF,TGTGCCAGCCTTTCAGGGGACCATAGCAATCAGCCCCAGCATTTT
NA,TRBJ2-7,TRBV28,NA,CASSLGGTVYEQYF,TGTGCCAGCAGTCTGGGAGGGACAGTCTACGAGCAGTACTTC
NA,TRBJ1-2,TRBV12-5,NA,CASGFTHRDNSPSPIRNYGYTF,TGTGCTAGTGGTTTCACCCACCGGGACAATAGTCCTAGTCCCATACGGAACTATGGCTACACCTTC
TRBD1,TRBJ1-2,TRBV9,NA,CASSGTGFIPDYGYTF,TGTGCCAGCAGCGGGACAGGGTTCATTCCTGACTATGGCTACACCTTC
TRBD2,TRBJ2-1,TRBV7-3,NA,CASSPMGLAYNEQFF,TGTGCCAGCAGCCCCATGGGACTAGCCTACAATGAGCAGTTCTTC
TRBD1,TRBJ1-4,TRBV18,NA,CASSRSGGTANEKLFF,TGTGCCAGCTCCCGAAGCGGGGGGACAGCTAATGAAAAACTGTTTTTT
NA,TRBJ2-2,TRBV9,NA,CASSVARIGGELFF,TGTGCCAGCAGCGTAGCCAGGATTGGCGGGGAGCTGTTTTTT
NA,TRBJ1-1,TRBV2,NA,CASSRMNTEAFF,TGTGCCAGCAGTCGGATGAACACTGAAGCTTTCTTT
NA,TRBJ2-1,TRBV29-1,few,CSVENAPGTEQFF,TGCAGCGTTGAAAATGCCCCGGGGACTGAGCAGTTCTTC
NA,TRBJ1-2,TRBV27,NA,CASRPSGTNYGYTF,TGTGCCAGCAGACCCTCGGGGACTAACTATGGCTACACCTTC
TRBD1,TRBJ1-3,TRBV30,NA,CAWSVSRTGGIGSGNTIYF,TGTGCCTGGAGTGTTAGCCGGACAGGGGGCATCGGGTCTGGAAACACCATATATTTT
NA,TRBJ2-1,TRBV30,NA,CAWKKGSGPHEQFF,TGTGCCTGGAAAAAGGGTAGCGGACCCCATGAGCAGTTCTTC
TRBD1,TRBJ2-7,TRBV7-2,NA,CASSLATGEQYF,TGTGCCAGCAGCTTAGCGACAGGGGAGCAGTACTTC
TRBD2,TRBJ2-7,TRBV28,NA,CASSPRGLDYEQYF,TGTGCCAGCAGCCCGAGGGGACTAGACTACGAGCAGTACTTC
TRBD1,TRBJ1-3,TRBV2,NA,CASAARGQTNSGNTIYF,TGTGCCAGCGCCGCCCGGGGACAGACGAACTCTGGAAACACCATATATTTT